This T cell receptor beta chain was recorded in a study of OX40 agonist ivuxolimab in advanced cancers. Study information: Partial responses occurred in Three dose-escalation patients, one with hepatocellular carcinoma and two with cutaneous melanoma.

Study-level points and caveats: At doses 0.1 to 3.0 mg/kg, CD4+ and CD8+ clones expanded. Also showing low normalized T-cell clonal expansion were some of the nonresponders.

The V and J ends lost 1 base and 3 bases respectively, with 4 bases between them. Germline lookup yields CDR1 SEHNR and CDR2 FQNEAQ (reference sequence). The CDR3 has 12 residues. In the case of this clone: Its specificity is not known.

Profiled with immunoSEQ multiplex PCR; TCRdb holds only in-frame clones, not every one. The data contain some 140,000 clones, over 75% of them singletons. This receptor was identified in an adult with an advanced solid tumor such as melanoma, head and neck, liver or kidney cancer. Here the sequenced sample was CD4+ or CD8+ T cells sorted from blood, taken in a trial of the OX40 agonist ivuxolimab. The chain couples TRBV7-9 to TRBJ2-7; no definite D call. The CDR3 coding sequence is TGTGCCAGCAGCTTAGTGGTCTACGAGCAGTACTTC. As protein: CASSLVVYEQYF.